This T cell receptor (beta chain) was recorded in a study of blood T cell repertoires in COVID-19 (dated by TCRdb to the early 2020s). The study in broad terms: Collaborator samples came from the United States, Italy and Spain and covered acute and convalescent phases of COVID-19. The repertoires were released in a freely available public database intended as a resource for research on the immune response to SARS-CoV-2. Subjects who had been exposed to COVID-19, were actively infected with it, or had recovered from it provided the deeply sampled blood TCRbeta repertoires that made up the dataset. Samples came from the ongoing ImmuneRACE study (first 160 participants) plus 1,254 subjects from 6 global collaborators. HLA class I and class II types, where available, came from metadata supplied by the sample provider rather than from assay-based typing. The material from the prospective study consisted of cDNA or gDNA derived from T cells, B-cell-depleted T cells, or PBMCs. Nearly every sample came with metadata listing a de-identified subject ID, COVID-19 status, age in years and sex.

TCRbeta CDR3 regions were amplified from genomic DNA using the immunoSEQ Assay, a bias-controlled multiplex PCR. The study's own analysis went as follows. Nucleated cell counts per sample were estimated from amplification of reference gene primers within the assay. To quantify the absolute abundance of each unique TCRbeta CDR3 rearrangement, sequence reads were collapsed and filtered. For each sample, productive Simpson clonality was calculated as the square root of Simpson's diversity index over productive rearrangements. TCRdb holds this immuneACCESS table with in-frame rearrangements only. Some clones are missing; in checked studies, unresolved V genes explain under half, and the rest has no known cause. V and J calls and clone size are those listed in that table; D and trimming were worked out from the DNA. The sample profile shows some 300,000 clones; around nine tenths of them were found once. The ten largest clones add up to 1.3% of the sample.

Points on this clone: The antigen this receptor binds is unknown. Base qualities are missing; no much larger clone stands one base away.

Study-wide conclusions, independent of this receptor: How much clinical and demographic metadata was included differed by source and by participant, and the metadata was provided uncurated.

Each collaborating institution followed its own protocols to collect whole blood in K2EDTA tubes. For TCRbeta analysis, collaborators shipped samples in one of three forms: frozen whole blood, isolated PBMCs, or DNA extracted from either of those sample types. Sequenced material: peripheral blood. The receptor's source is a man in his 70s with acute or convalescent COVID-19.

The nucleotides read TGTGCCAGCAGTTACGGGGCGGGGGCTGGTTATGGCTACACCTTC. It specifies CASSYGAGAGYGYTF. The V and J segments used are TRBV6-5 and TRBJ1-2; the D segment could be TRBD1, given 6 matching bases. Between the V and J ends, shortened by 2 bases and 5 bases respectively, the junction contains 15 bases. The CDR3 contains 15 residues, cysteine and phenylalanine counted. Kept here is only the CDR3 DNA, which spans 45 bases and is read in frame from base 1. CDR1 and CDR2 are drawn from the germline V gene: MNHEY, SVGAGI.